The clone carrying this TCR beta chain was recorded many times. One entry per CDR3 protein results from TCRdb running MiXCR on the 5' RACE reads. This table has tens of thousands of distinct CDR3 sequences, roughly 28% appearing once. V lost 4 bases, J lost 3 bases, and 8 bases stayed unmatched. Germline V gives CDR1 SGHRS, CDR2 YFSETQ. The CDR3 is made up of 15 amino acids. Tregs were sorted as CD4+CD25+CD127-/low cells. The receptor was isolated from a female donor with breast cancer. The chain links TRBV5-1 to TRBJ2-5; 8 nucleotides agree with TRBD1. Sequenced: tumor-infiltrating Tregs sorted from the breast tumor. Written as DNA, the CDR3 is TGCGCCAGCAGCATCTCCCACAGGGGGGAAGAGACCCAGTACTTC. Protein: CASSISHRGEETQYF.